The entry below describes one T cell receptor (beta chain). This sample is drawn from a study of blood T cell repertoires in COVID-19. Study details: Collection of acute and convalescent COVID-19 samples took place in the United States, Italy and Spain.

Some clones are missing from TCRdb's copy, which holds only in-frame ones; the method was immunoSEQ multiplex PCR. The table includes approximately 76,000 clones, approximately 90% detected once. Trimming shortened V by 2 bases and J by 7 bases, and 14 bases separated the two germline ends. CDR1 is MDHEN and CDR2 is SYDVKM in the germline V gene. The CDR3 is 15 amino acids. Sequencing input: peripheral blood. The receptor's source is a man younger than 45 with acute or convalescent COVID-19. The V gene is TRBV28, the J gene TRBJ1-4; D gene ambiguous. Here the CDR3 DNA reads TGTGCCAGCAGTTTAGCGGGCCCGAGGCGTGAAAAACTGTTTTTT. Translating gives CASSLAGPRREKLFF.